A selection of T cell receptor beta chains follows, all from one sample in a study of T cells in Graves' hyperthyroidism and ophthalmopathy. TCRdb recomputed calls from the multiplex PCR reads with MiXCR, one row per CDR3 protein. This repertoire shows approximately 510,000 distinct CDR3 sequences, 35% to 50% found once; its top ten account for around two fifths. The specimen was peripheral blood or thyroid tissue (not recorded which). The receptors here all came from an adult woman with Graves' disease, either hyperthyroidism or ophthalmopathy (not recorded which). Each CDR3 is given with its conserved first and last residue. The D gene is left open where the match is weak. For some rows the clone size is stated as once, few or many, or as a class when expanded; others skip it.

J	D	V	length	size	DNA	CDR3
TRBJ2-2	.	TRBV7-2	16	.	TGTGCCAGCAGTTCGAGACTATCTCTGGGGACCGGGGAGCTGTTTTTT	CASSSRLSLGTGELFF
TRBJ2-7	.	TRBV20-1	14	once	TGCAGTGCTAGAGATTATCGAGGAGCCTACGAGCAGTACTTC	CSARDYRGAYEQYF
TRBJ2-5	.	TRBV24-1	15	.	TGTGCCACCGGGGGTCAATGGTCTGGGGTGGAGACCCAGTACTTC	CATGGQWSGVETQYF
TRBJ1-1	TRBD1	TRBV12-3/TRBV12-4	13	many	TGTGCCAGCACCCCCGGGACAGGGGGCTATGCTTTCTTT	CASTPGTGGYAFF
TRBJ1-4	TRBD1	TRBV10-2	16	.	TGCGCCAGCAGTGACCTCCGGGACAGGGGGCGAGAAAAACTGTTTTTT	CASSDLRDRGREKLFF
TRBJ2-7	.	TRBV7-2	14	.	TGTGCCAGCAGCTTAGTCAGGCAGGGCTACGAGCAGTACTTC	CASSLVRQGYEQYF
TRBJ2-2	TRBD2	TRBV7-2	15	many	TGTGCCAGCAGCACCTTCGCGGGAGATGGCGGGGAGCTGTTTTTT	CASSTFAGDGGELFF
TRBJ2-7	.	TRBV20-1	14	.	TGCAGTGCTTCGTACGGACGCAGCTCCTACGAGCAGTACTTC	CSASYGRSSYEQYF
TRBJ1-5	.	TRBV15	13	.	TGTGCCACCAGCAGAGCGGATCATCAGCCCCAGCATTTT	CATSRADHQPQHF
TRBJ1-2	.	TRBV28	14	.	TGTGCCAGCAGTTTGTTGCAGGCAAGTGATGGCTACACCTTC	CASSLLQASDGYTF
TRBJ1-1	.	TRBV6-2/TRBV6-3	12	many	TGTGCCAGCAGTCGTGGGGAGACTGAAGCTTTCTTT	CASSRGETEAFF